These T cell receptor beta chains were read from a single sample in a study of T cell repertoires in cytomegalovirus infection. TCRdb called the reads again in MiXCR, with one record for every CDR3 protein. The sample has fewer than 250,000 distinct CDR3 sequences; roughly 20% are singletons. The material sequenced was CD8+ T cells from PBMCs. Receptor source: a human donor in good health (CMV status not recorded). Some clones in this sample may be carry-over from other donors' samples. Each CDR3 is given with its conserved first and last residue. Each record gives: D gene, V gene, clone size, J gene, CDR3 DNA, CDR3 protein. A D gene is named only where the DNA matches it firmly. Size values are once, few and many counts, or a class for expanded clones, and some rows have none.

NA,TRBV5-1,many,TRBJ2-2,TGCGCCAGCAGCTTGGAGGCCTCTGACGGGGAGCTGTTTTTT,CASSLEASDGELFF
NA,TRBV7-2,many,TRBJ2-7,TGTGCCAGCAGCTTAGGAGACGGAACATTCTACGAGCAGTACTTC,CASSLGDGTFYEQYF
NA,TRBV20-1,many,TRBJ1-2,TGCAGTGCTAGAGTGCAGGGGCTTGGCTACACCTTC,CSARVQGLGYTF
NA,TRBV12-3/TRBV12-4,few,TRBJ2-7,TGTGCCAGCAGCCTAGACTATAACGAGCAGTACTTC,CASSLDYNEQYF
NA,TRBV12-3/TRBV12-4,NA,TRBJ1-5,TGTGCCAGCGCCCCAGCGGCTATTCAGCCCCAGCATTTT,CASAPAAIQPQHF
NA,TRBV19,many,TRBJ1-1,TGTGCCAGTAGTGCTACAGGGATCGGCACTGAAGCTTTCTTT,CASSATGIGTEAFF
NA,TRBV7-8,many,TRBJ2-1,TGTGCCAGCAGCTTAGTTGCGCCCCGTGGGGATGAGCAGTTCTTC,CASSLVAPRGDEQFF
NA,TRBV7-9,many,TRBJ1-1,TGTGCCAGCAGTTGGGACTGGGGAAACACTGAAGCTTTCTTT,CASSWDWGNTEAFF
NA,TRBV28,NA,TRBJ2-6,TGTGCCAGCAGTGAGCCCGGGGTTAACGTCCAGACTTTC,CASSEPGVNVQTF
NA,TRBV4-2,NA,TRBJ2-7,TGTGCCAGCAGCCAAGAGGTGGATAGGTCCTACGAGCAGTACTTC,CASSQEVDRSYEQYF
NA,TRBV19,NA,TRBJ1-5,TGTGCCAGTAATGAGGGCGGGGACGGTCGGCAGCCCCAGCATTTT,CASNEGGDGRQPQHF
NA,TRBV7-9,NA,TRBJ1-3,TGTGCCAGCACCCCGGACGGCGGAAACACCATATATTTT,CASTPDGGNTIYF
TRBD1,TRBV5-5,few,TRBJ2-7,TGTGCCAGCAGCTTGCTGCAGGGGGTGCTTGGCGAGCAGTACTTC,CASSLLQGVLGEQYF
TRBD1,TRBV5-1,few,TRBJ1-1,TGCGCCAGCAGCACAAAGACAGGGCGGGACACTGAAGCTTTCTTT,CASSTKTGRDTEAFF
NA,TRBV7-8,many,TRBJ2-5,TGTGCCAGCAGCCAGGAGTACTCCCCGGGGACCCAGTACTTC,CASSQEYSPGTQYF
NA,TRBV7-6,NA,TRBJ2-5,TGTGCCAGCAGCTTTACGGACAGCAGTTACCCACAAGAGACCCAGTACTTC,CASSFTDSSYPQETQYF
NA,TRBV28,once,TRBJ2-1,TGTGCCAGCAGTCGCTTTGCCTCCTACAATGAGCAGTTCTTC,CASSRFASYNEQFF
NA,TRBV7-9,few,TRBJ1-1,TGTGCCAGCAGCTTAGGGGCTTATGAAGCTTTCTTT,CASSLGAYEAFF
TRBD1,TRBV11-2,many,TRBJ2-7,TGTGCCAGCAGCGGAGAAACAGGGGTCTCCTACGAGCAGTACTTC,CASSGETGVSYEQYF
NA,TRBV12-3/TRBV12-4,NA,TRBJ1-2,TGTGCCAGCACTCTAAACGGGGCTCGATATGGCTACACCTTC,CASTLNGARYGYTF
NA,TRBV6-2/TRBV6-3,NA,TRBJ2-3,TGTGCCAGCAGTTACTCGCCTCCTTTCGACATGGGCCGCACAGATACGCAGTATTTT,CASSYSPPFDMGRTDTQYF
TRBD2,TRBV19,NA,TRBJ2-1,TGTGCCAGTAGTATGGGACTAGCGGGGGCGGAAGACAATGAGCAGTTCTTC,CASSMGLAGAEDNEQFF
NA,TRBV7-9,NA,TRBJ2-7,TGTGCCAGCAGCAGGGGGGACGAGCAGTACTTC,CASSRGDEQYF
NA,TRBV12-3/TRBV12-4,many,TRBJ1-5,TGTGCCAGCACCGATAGGGGCTACGGGGGTACGACCCAGCATTTT,CASTDRGYGGTTQHF
NA,TRBV7-2,many,TRBJ1-2,TGTGCCAGCAGCTTCACCACCCCATCGGATGGCTACACCTTC,CASSFTTPSDGYTF
NA,TRBV6-2/TRBV6-3,NA,TRBJ2-7,TGTGCCAGCAGTGCTGAAGGGGTCGACTCCTACGAGCAGTACTTC,CASSAEGVDSYEQYF
NA,TRBV7-9,many,TRBJ2-7,TGTGCCAGCAGCCAAGAGGGCCGCGGATACGAGCAGTACTTC,CASSQEGRGYEQYF
NA,TRBV2,NA,TRBJ2-1,TGTGCCAGCAGTGAAAACAGGGAGGTCGATGAGCAGTTCTTC,CASSENREVDEQFF
NA,TRBV29-1,NA,TRBJ2-7,TGCAGCGTTGGGGGCAAGGCAGGGTTGTACTTC,CSVGGKAGLYF
TRBD1,TRBV29-1,few,TRBJ2-7,TGCAGCGTTACGGGGACAGGTGGCGAGCAGTACTTC,CSVTGTGGEQYF
TRBD2,TRBV6-1,once,TRBJ2-3,TGTGCCAGCAGTTACGATTTCGGGAGCGGGGGGGCGGAATATACGCAGTATTTT,CASSYDFGSGGAEYTQYF
TRBD2,TRBV29-1,few,TRBJ2-3,TGCAGCGACGGGGGGGGTACAGATACGCAGTATTTT,CSDGGGTDTQYF
NA,TRBV7-8,many,TRBJ2-7,TGTGCCAGCAGCTTAGACTCATTTAAGTTTACCCACTCCTACGAGCAGTACTTC,CASSLDSFKFTHSYEQYF
TRBD1,TRBV28,NA,TRBJ1-2,TGTGCCAGCCGCGGACAGGAGTATGGCTACACCTTC,CASRGQEYGYTF
NA,TRBV7-2,many,TRBJ1-6,TGTGCCAGCAGTATGGCCGGGGGGGCTAATTCACCCCTCCACTTT,CASSMAGGANSPLHF
NA,TRBV2,NA,TRBJ1-2,TGTGCCAGCAGGGAATCAGTAATGCCCATCGACGATGGCTACACCTTC,CASRESVMPIDDGYTF
NA,TRBV20-1,NA,TRBJ1-1,TGCAGTGCTAGAGCCCGCTTAAGAGGCACTGAAGCTTTCTTT,CSARARLRGTEAFF
NA,TRBV20-1,NA,TRBJ2-1,TGCAGTGCTAGGCATTACAATGAGCAGTTCTTC,CSARHYNEQFF
NA,TRBV5-6,NA,TRBJ1-1,TGTGCCAGCAGCTTGACAAGAGGTTTGCCTAAAGCTTTCTTT,CASSLTRGLPKAFF
NA,TRBV27,few,TRBJ2-2,TGTGCCAGCAGTCTAGGGGACACTACCGGGGAGCTGTTTTTT,CASSLGDTTGELFF
TRBD2,TRBV2,NA,TRBJ2-7,TGTGCCAGCAAGGCGGGGGGTGTCTACGAGCAGTACTTC,CASKAGGVYEQYF
NA,TRBV7-4,NA,TRBJ1-1,TGTGCCAGCAGCTGGAATGATGAAGCTTTCTTT,CASSWNDEAFF